Below are 2 T cell receptor beta chains sequenced from a single sample in a study of T cells in Graves' hyperthyroidism and ophthalmopathy. RNA transcripts served as the template for amplifying TCR beta CDR3 regions. A first-round RT-PCR of the TCR CDR3 used the HTBI primer set. Via MiXCR, TCRdb re-called the multiplex PCR reads, giving one row per CDR3 protein. The table shows some 600,000 distinct CDR3 sequences, with 46% occurring only once. The specimen was peripheral blood or thyroid tissue (not recorded which). These receptors were collected from a woman between 18 and 30 years old with Graves' hyperthyroidism.

The rearrangement uses TRBV19 and TRBJ2-7; D possibly corresponds to TRBD2 (6 bases). The CDR3 is 16 amino acids. V shed 5 bases and J shed 4 bases, with 21 bases lying between them. CDR1 LNHDA and CDR2 SQIVND come from the germline V gene (reference sequence). DNA of the CDR3: TGTGCCAGTAGTTCCCTGGGCCCTTGGAGGGGTTACGAGCAGTACTTC. Translated: CASSSLGPWRGYEQYF.

J is TRBJ1-6 and V is TRBV7-8, with D tentatively TRBD1 (6 bases). V gave up 5 bases and J gave up 1 base, with 12 bases separating them. This CDR3 is 16 amino acids long. Germline assignment: CDR1 SGHVS and CDR2 FQNEAQ. The CDR3 DNA is TGTGCCAGCAGCCCTGCTCAGGGGTCCTATAATTCACCCCTCCACTTT. Encoded protein: CASSPAQGSYNSPLHF. The complete variable domain, with remaining parts taken from reference TRBV7-8 and TRBJ1-6, reads GAGVSQSPRYKVAKRGQDVALRCDPISGHVSLFWYQQALGQGPEFLTYFQNEAQLDKSGLPSDRFFAERPEGSVSTLKIQRTQQEDSAVYLCASSPAQGSYNSPLHFGNGTRLTVT.